This TCR beta chain was sequenced during a study of tumor and adjacent non-tumor tissue in lung cancer. At the level of the study: There were 11 to 12 adenocarcinoma, 2 squamous cell carcinoma and 1 small cell lung cancer cases. Findings and caveats of the study: Compared with tumor, normal lung showed significantly lower TCR diversity. In normal lung, the top 100 clones were significantly more dominant than in tumor.

There are a few counts of this clonotype. Its target is not known. The CDR3 contains 13 residues. The ends were cut back, 3 bases at V and 4 bases at J, with 10 bases in the middle. Germline V gives CDR1 SQVTM, CDR2 ANQGSEA. No cell sorting was done before RNA was extracted from the tissue. The library came from three nested PCR rounds adapted from ARM-PCR protocols. In TCRdb, the multiplex PCR reads were re-called with MiXCR into one record per CDR3 protein. The sample lists 200,000 to 250,000 distinct CDR3 sequences, 70% to 75% occurring once. Sample: lung tumor tissue. The chain has TRBV29-1 and TRBJ2-4, with a tentative D call TRBD2 (7 bases). The TCR sequence derives from a man aged 55-75 years with non-small cell lung cancer. The CDR3 bases are TGCAGCGTTGAGAGGGGGGGGAAAAACATTCAGTACTTC. Protein: CSVERGGKNIQYF.